This is a list of T cell receptor beta chains from one sample in a study of human T cells and chemical hapten exposure. One entry per CDR3 protein results from TCRdb running MiXCR on the RACE reads. This table holds around 70,000 distinct CDR3 sequences, 6% to 7% found once. The sample was whole blood. The origin of the receptors is a female donor in good health. Some clones in this sample may be carry-over from other donors' samples. The CDR3 runs from the conserved cysteine through the conserved F or W. D genes are given only for firm matches. Size tells how often a clone was seen (once, few, many) or the class of an expanded clone, and some rows leave it out.

D: TRBD2; J: TRBJ2-3; V: TRBV2; size: NA; CDR3: CASRGLVLSTDTQYF; DNA: TGTGCCAGCAGGGGACTAGTCCTAAGCACAGATACGCAGTATTTT
D: NA; J: TRBJ2-3; V: TRBV18; size: NA; CDR3: CASSPTQGRADTQYF; DNA: TGTGCCAGCTCACCAACCCAGGGTAGGGCAGATACGCAGTATTTT
D: TRBD1; J: TRBJ1-5; V: TRBV25-1; size: many; CDR3: CALLDRSNQPQHF; DNA: TGTGCCCTCCTGGACAGGAGCAATCAGCCCCAGCATTTT
D: TRBD1; J: TRBJ2-5; V: TRBV29-1; size: many; CDR3: CSVGRDRGETQYF; DNA: TGCAGCGTTGGTAGGGACAGGGGTGAGACCCAGTACTTC
D: NA; J: TRBJ2-2; V: TRBV27; size: few; CDR3: CASSRRETNTGELFF; DNA: TGTGCCAGCAGCCGCCGGGAGACGAACACCGGGGAGCTGTTTTTT
D: NA; J: TRBJ2-1; V: TRBV19; size: few; CDR3: CASRETPKGEQFF; DNA: TGTGCCAGTAGGGAGACTCCAAAGGGTGAGCAGTTCTTC
D: NA; J: TRBJ1-5; V: TRBV15; size: few; CDR3: CATSRGRDQPQHF; DNA: TGTGCCACCAGCAGGGGTAGGGATCAGCCCCAGCATTTT
D: TRBD2; J: TRBJ2-7; V: TRBV12-5; size: many; CDR3: CASGFASGTREYEQYF; DNA: TGTGCTAGTGGTTTTGCATCCGGGACTAGGGAATACGAGCAGTACTTC
D: TRBD2; J: TRBJ2-1; V: TRBV20-1; size: many; CDR3: CSARGLAGYNEQFF; DNA: TGCAGTGCTAGAGGTCTAGCGGGATACAATGAGCAGTTCTTC
D: NA; J: TRBJ2-3; V: TRBV30; size: NA; CDR3: CAWRWGARDTQYF; DNA: TGTGCCTGGAGATGGGGGGCGAGAGATACGCAGTATTTT
D: TRBD1; J: TRBJ1-4; V: TRBV2; size: many; CDR3: CASTRGQGYYEKLFF; DNA: TGTGCCAGCACCAGAGGACAGGGGTATTATGAAAAACTGTTTTTT
D: NA; J: TRBJ2-3; V: TRBV20-1; size: NA; CDR3: CSASGGTDTQYF; DNA: TGCAGTGCTAGCGGGGGCACAGATACGCAGTATTTT
D: NA; J: TRBJ2-4; V: TRBV7-9; size: NA; CDR3: CASSPLRGAKAKNIQYF; DNA: TGTGCCAGCAGCCCACTCCGGGGGGCTAAGGCCAAAAACATTCAGTACTTC
D: NA; J: TRBJ1-1; V: TRBV2; size: few; CDR3: CASSKGMNTEAFF; DNA: TGTGCCAGCAGTAAGGGCATGAACACTGAAGCTTTCTTT
D: TRBD2; J: TRBJ2-1; V: TRBV10-2; size: many; CDR3: CASRGLAGAPYNEQFF; DNA: TGCGCCAGCCGCGGACTAGCGGGAGCCCCCTACAATGAGCAGTTCTTC
D: TRBD1; J: TRBJ2-7; V: TRBV7-8; size: NA; CDR3: CASSFGQDYEQYF; DNA: TGTGCCAGCAGCTTTGGACAGGACTACGAGCAGTACTTC
D: NA; J: TRBJ1-1; V: TRBV28; size: NA; CDR3: CASSSSPNEAFF; DNA: TGTGCCAGCAGTTCCTCACCGAATGAAGCTTTCTTT
D: NA; J: TRBJ2-2; V: TRBV5-5; size: few; CDR3: CASSLEGGELFF; DNA: TGTGCCAGCAGCTTGGAGGGCGGGGAGCTGTTTTTT
D: TRBD2; J: TRBJ2-1; V: TRBV28; size: many; CDR3: CASSSTSVGEQFF; DNA: TGTGCCAGCAGTTCGACTAGCGTCGGTGAGCAGTTCTTC
D: TRBD1; J: TRBJ2-1; V: TRBV6-2/TRBV6-3; size: many; CDR3: CASLGQGPKQFF; DNA: TGTGCCAGCCTTGGACAGGGGCCAAAGCAGTTCTTC
D: TRBD1; J: TRBJ2-6; V: TRBV7-3; size: few; CDR3: CASSFRGTGLSGANVLTF; DNA: TGTGCCAGCAGTTTTAGAGGGACAGGTCTCTCTGGGGCCAACGTCCTGACTTTC
D: NA; J: TRBJ2-1; V: TRBV29-1; size: many; CDR3: CSVVGERSPRPEQFF; DNA: TGCAGCGTTGTTGGTGAGCGGTCCCCCCGGCCTGAGCAGTTCTTC
D: TRBD1; J: TRBJ2-3; V: TRBV24-1; size: few; CDR3: CATSDKKGQGSMPADTQYF; DNA: TGTGCCACCAGTGACAAGAAGGGACAGGGAAGTATGCCCGCAGATACGCAGTATTTT
D: TRBD1; J: TRBJ1-2; V: TRBV27; size: NA; CDR3: CASRRQGSNYGYTF; DNA: TGTGCCAGCAGGAGACAGGGGAGTAACTATGGCTACACCTTC
D: TRBD1; J: TRBJ1-1; V: TRBV6-6; size: many; CDR3: CASSLQGEVTEAFF; DNA: TGTGCCAGCAGTTTACAGGGGGAGGTCACTGAAGCTTTCTTT
D: NA; J: TRBJ2-7; V: TRBV28; size: NA; CDR3: CASSPPTGRSYEQYF; DNA: TGTGCCAGCAGCCCCCCGACAGGCCGCTCCTACGAGCAGTACTTC
D: NA; J: TRBJ2-5; V: TRBV6-5; size: NA; CDR3: CASSYQGPTGARQETQYF; DNA: TGTGCCAGCAGTTACCAGGGCCCTACGGGGGCTCGGCAAGAGACCCAGTACTTC
D: TRBD2; J: TRBJ2-5; V: TRBV29-1; size: few; CDR3: CSVENLGLAWAQYF; DNA: TGCAGCGTTGAAAACCTCGGACTAGCCTGGGCCCAGTACTTC
D: TRBD2; J: TRBJ2-2; V: TRBV29-1; size: many; CDR3: CSGLADNTGELFF; DNA: TGCAGCGGACTAGCGGATAACACCGGGGAGCTGTTTTTT
D: NA; J: TRBJ1-1; V: TRBV28; size: many; CDR3: CASSNWRAAEAFF; DNA: TGTGCCAGCAGTAATTGGCGGGCCGCTGAAGCTTTCTTT
D: TRBD1; J: TRBJ2-6; V: TRBV6-5; size: many; CDR3: CASSYSTGTGANVLTF; DNA: TGTGCCAGCAGTTACTCGACAGGGACTGGGGCCAACGTCCTGACTTTC
D: NA; J: TRBJ1-4; V: TRBV19; size: few; CDR3: CASSISATNEKLFF; DNA: TGTGCCAGTAGTATAAGTGCAACTAATGAAAAACTGTTTTTT
D: NA; J: TRBJ2-7; V: TRBV29-1; size: many; CDR3: CSVGGSTYEQYF; DNA: TGCAGCGTTGGAGGTAGTACCTACGAGCAGTACTTC
D: NA; J: TRBJ1-6; V: TRBV6-1; size: few; CDR3: CASSEDLWSPLHF; DNA: TGTGCCAGCAGTGAAGACCTCTGGTCACCCCTCCACTTT
D: TRBD1; J: TRBJ2-3; V: TRBV6-1; size: many; CDR3: CASSSQGESADTQYF; DNA: TGTGCCAGCAGTTCCCAGGGGGAGTCCGCAGATACGCAGTATTTT
D: NA; J: TRBJ2-3; V: TRBV28; size: NA; CDR3: CASSLPLPVTVGQYF; DNA: TGTGCCAGCAGTTTACCCCTCCCCGTTACAGTAGGGCAGTATTTT
D: TRBD2; J: TRBJ2-1; V: TRBV7-2; size: many; CDR3: CASSLLFRTSEQFF; DNA: TGTGCCAGCAGCTTACTATTTAGGACTAGCGAGCAGTTCTTC
D: TRBD1; J: TRBJ1-4; V: TRBV5-1; size: many; CDR3: CASQGQAGEKLFF; DNA: TGCGCCAGCCAGGGACAGGCTGGTGAAAAACTGTTTTTT
D: NA; J: TRBJ2-7; V: TRBV19; size: NA; CDR3: CASSRLGLANEQYF; DNA: TGTGCCAGTAGTCGTCTGGGTCTCGCCAACGAGCAGTACTTC
D: NA; J: TRBJ2-1; V: TRBV2; size: many; CDR3: CASIKESSYNEQFF; DNA: TGTGCCAGCATAAAGGAGAGCTCCTACAATGAGCAGTTCTTC
D: NA; J: TRBJ2-7; V: TRBV6-5; size: NA; CDR3: CASRPAASSYEQYF; DNA: TGTGCCAGCAGACCCGCCGCCAGCTCCTACGAGCAGTACTTC
D: NA; J: TRBJ2-7; V: TRBV7-2; size: few; CDR3: CASSLVTATYEQYF; DNA: TGTGCCAGCAGCTTAGTGACAGCAACCTACGAGCAGTACTTC
D: NA; J: TRBJ2-1; V: TRBV20-1; size: few; CDR3: CSATIRHNEQFF; DNA: TGCAGTGCTACAATTCGGCATAATGAGCAGTTCTTC
D: NA; J: TRBJ2-5; V: TRBV7-9; size: NA; CDR3: CASFLWPSQRKETQYF; DNA: TGTGCCAGCTTCCTCTGGCCTAGTCAAAGAAAAGAGACCCAGTACTTC
D: TRBD2; J: TRBJ2-1; V: TRBV10-3; size: NA; CDR3: CAISDRSAGESSYNEQFF; DNA: TGTGCCATCAGTGACAGGTCCGCGGGAGAGAGCTCCTACAATGAGCAGTTCTTC
D: NA; J: TRBJ1-5; V: TRBV19; size: NA; CDR3: CASNFQPQHF; DNA: TGTGCCAGTAATTTTCAGCCCCAGCATTTT
D: TRBD1; J: TRBJ2-5; V: TRBV5-1; size: few; CDR3: CASSGGQGFETQYF; DNA: TGCGCCAGCAGCGGGGGACAGGGGTTTGAGACCCAGTACTTC
D: TRBD2; J: TRBJ2-7; V: TRBV3-1; size: many; CDR3: CASTMRRGGRITYEQYF; DNA: TGTGCCAGCACCATGCGGAGAGGCGGGAGGATTACCTACGAGCAGTACTTC
D: NA; J: TRBJ1-2; V: TRBV4-3; size: many; CDR3: CASSQDTQGSGYTF; DNA: TGCGCCAGCAGCCAAGATACACAGGGATCTGGCTACACCTTC